This entry lists 21 T cell receptor beta chains sequenced from one sample in a study of beta chain features in type 1 diabetes. All of the isolated RNA was reverse transcribed, so expressed TCRB transcripts were sequenced. TCRdb's table, derived via immunoSEQ multiplex PCR, lists solely in-frame clones and lacks some. This table has about 620,000 clones, roughly a sixth appearing once. Sequencing was done on a sample of naive CD4+ T cells from blood. Receptors originate from a man aged 18 to 29 in good health.

Comments on this clone: In the same sample, other DNA sequences code for this CDR3. The V call is TRBV9, the J call TRBJ1-1; D remains ambiguous. V lost 0 bases and J 3 bases, leaving 3 bases between the germline ends. This CDR3 spans 12 amino acids. The germline V gene encodes CDR1 SGDLS and CDR2 YYNGEE. CDR3 sequence: CASSVVDTEAFF. CDR3 sequence (DNA): TGTGCCAGCAGCGTAGTGGACACTGAAGCTTTCTTT. Based on the CDR3 plus reference TRBV9 and TRBJ1-1, the full variable domain is DSGVTQTPKHLITATGQRVTLRCSPRSGDLSVYWYQQSLDQGLQFLIQYYNGEERAKGNILERFSAQQFPDLHSELNLSSLELGDSALYFCASSVVDTEAFFGQGTRLTVV.

The rearrangement links TRBV19 to TRBJ1-1, with 10 bases identical to TRBD1. The junction had 10 bases not matched to a gene; V was cut back by 4 bases and J by 5 bases. CDR3 size: 16 residues. Germline CDR1 LNHDA, CDR2 SQIVND (reference sequence). CDR3 loop: CASSTRPGQGITEAFF. The CDR3 coding sequence is TGTGCCAGTAGTACTCGACCGGGACAGGGGATTACTGAAGCTTTCTTT.

The CDR3 DNA reads as TGTGCCAGCTCACCACCGATAGCGAACACTGAAGCTTTCTTT. Its translation: CASSPPIANTEAFF. The chain recombines TRBV18 with TRBJ1-1, with D uncertain. The germline V gene encodes CDR1 KGHSH and CDR2 LQKENI. The germline V and J ends were trimmed by 0 bases and 1 base, with 6 bases remaining between them. The CDR3 totals 14 residues. Full variable domain (missing parts from reference TRBV18 and TRBJ1-1): NAGVMQNPRHLVRRRGQEARLRCSPMKGHSHVYWYRQLPEEGLKFMVYLQKENIIDESGMPKERFSAEFPKEGPSILRIQQVVRGDSAAYFCASSPPIANTEAFFGQGTRLTVV.

Only a few counts were recorded for this clone. V and J are TRBV6-1 and TRBJ2-2; D is undetermined. Trimming removed 6 bases at V and 2 bases at J, with 4 bases between. The germline gives CDR1 MNHNS, CDR2 SASEGT. The CDR3 has 12 residues. CDR3 in amino acids: CASSTNTGELFF. DNA of the CDR3: TGTGCCAGCAGCACAAACACCGGGGAGCTGTTTTTT.

This clone was observed a handful of times. The rearrangement joins TRBV2 to TRBJ2-6; tentatively, D is TRBD1 (5 bases). Per germline, CDR1 SNHLY and CDR2 FYNNEI. V was pared by 6 bases and J by 2 bases, with 11 bases between. The CDR3 runs 15 residues. CDR3 amino acids: CASRPLRAGANVLTF. CDR3 nucleotide sequence: TGTGCCAGCAGGCCCCTCAGGGCTGGGGCCAACGTCCTGACTTTC.

The chain carries TRBV5-1 and TRBJ2-1, with 9 bases lining up with TRBD1. This CDR3 is 14 amino acids long. Trimming took 0 bases from V and 8 from J; bases not matched to a gene: 3. Germline V gene data show CDR1 as SGHRS and CDR2 as YFSETQ. This CDR3 reads CASSLAGQGYEQFF. The CDR3, as DNA: TGCGCCAGCAGCTTGGCGGGACAGGGTTATGAGCAGTTCTTC. Filled out from reference TRBV5-1 and TRBJ2-1, the complete variable domain reads KAGVTQTPRYLIKTRGQQVTLSCSPISGHRSVSWYQQTPGQGLQFLFEYFSETQRNKGNFPGRFSGRQFSNSRSEMNVSTLELGDSALYLCASSLAGQGYEQFFGPGTRLTVL.

This clone has only a few counts. This rearrangement joins TRBV28 to TRBJ1-2, with D hard to call. The CDR3 is made up of 10 amino acids. The germline V gene encodes CDR1 MDHEN and CDR2 SYDVKM. Trimming cost V 10 bases and J 8 bases, with 11 bases left between them. The DNA of the CDR3 is TGTGCCATCGGCCCTCGCGGCTACACCTTC. Amino acid sequence: CAIGPRGYTF.

This clone has just a few counts. The rearrangement joins TRBV28 to TRBJ1-1, with no clear D. Looked up from germline, CDR1 is MDHEN and CDR2 is SYDVKM. Trimming shortened V by 5 bases and J by 10 bases, and 17 bases separated the two germline ends. The CDR3 runs to 13 residues. CDR3 in amino acids: CASSERAVFLAFF. DNA of the CDR3: TGTGCCAGCAGTGAGCGGGCGGTATTTTTAGCTTTCTTT.

The V gene is TRBV28, the J gene TRBJ2-2; 7 bases are a match to TRBD1. The germline gives CDR1 MDHEN, CDR2 SYDVKM. The CDR3 length is 14 residues. V lost 5 bases and J lost 4; bases outside the gene matches: 4. The CDR3: CASSPGQTTGELFF. The CDR3 region has the DNA TGTGCCAGCAGTCCGGGACAGACCACCGGGGAGCTGTTTTTT.

The V call is TRBV9, the J call TRBJ2-3; maybe TRBD2 (5 bases). CDR3 size: 14 residues. V was clipped by 4 bases and J by 5 bases, with 14 bases between them. The germline CDR1 and CDR2 sequences are SGDLS and YYNGEE. CDR3 bases: TGTGCCAGCAGCATACGGACTTTGGGAGATACGCAGTATTTT. Residues: CASSIRTLGDTQYF.

A few counts support this clone. The chain carries TRBV20-1 and TRBJ1-2; no clear D gene. CDR3 length equals 11 residues. Germline values: CDR1 DFQATT, CDR2 SNEGSKA (reference sequence). The CDR3 nucleotides are TGCATGACGGACGGGAGGCTTGGCTACACCTTC. Translation: CMTDGRLGYTF.

The V and J genes are TRBV25-1 and TRBJ2-3; tentative D call: TRBD2 (5 bases). Trimming cost V 4 bases and J 6 bases, with 17 bases left between them. Germline assignment: CDR1 MGHDK and CDR2 SYGVNS. This CDR3 is built from 15 residues. The CDR3, as DNA: TGTGCCAGCAGTGCTCGCCGTGGGAGTTGGGATACGCAGTATTTT. This gives the protein CASSARRGSWDTQYF.

The chain combines TRBV10-3 with TRBJ2-3; TRBD1 aligns across 9 bases. V trimming: 8 bases; J trimming: 4 bases; junction bases outside the gene matches: 7. CDR3 length: 14 residues. Looked up from germline, CDR1 is ENHRY and CDR2 is SYGVKD. The CDR3 DNA sequence: TGTGCCATCTGGGGGGACAGGGTTTCAGATACGCAGTATTTT. This translates into CAIWGDRVSDTQYF.

This rearrangement joins TRBV14 to TRBJ2-1; no definite D call. Trimming cost V 4 bases and J 10 bases, with 8 bases left between them. Looked up from germline, CDR1 is SGHDN and CDR2 is FVKESK. The CDR3 covers 11 residues. CDR3 sequence reads: CASSPYREQFF. CDR3 nucleotides: TGTGCCAGCAGCCCTTACCGGGAGCAGTTCTTC.

The sample holds a few counts of this clone. V usage is TRBV7-2 and J usage is TRBJ2-2; D may be TRBD1 (5 bases). Germline V lookup: CDR1 SGHTA, CDR2 FQGNSA. The CDR3 covers 15 residues. The germline V and J ends were trimmed by 3 bases and 6 bases, with 14 bases remaining between them. The CDR3 region is CASSFRGSDAGELFF. The CDR3 DNA is TGTGCCAGCAGCTTTAGGGGTTCGGACGCCGGGGAGCTGTTTTTT. The complete variable domain, with remaining parts taken from reference TRBV7-2 and TRBJ2-2, reads GAGVSQSPSNKVTEKGKDVELRCDPISGHTALYWYRQSLGQGLEFLIYFQGNSAPDKSGLPSDRFSAERTGGSVSTLTIQRTQQEDSAVYLCASSFRGSDAGELFFGEGSRLTVL.

The chain uses TRBV5-1 and TRBJ2-6, with 7 bases identical to TRBD1. V shed 4 bases, J shed 0 bases, and the junction held 7 bases outside the gene matches. The CDR3 has 17 amino acids. From germline, CDR1 is SGHRS and CDR2 YFSETQ. CDR3 sequence (DNA): TGCGCCAGCAGCCACAGGACAGGAAACTCTGGGGCCAACGTCCTGACTTTC. As protein: CASSHRTGNSGANVLTF.

J is TRBJ2-7 and V is TRBV7-2, with a possible D match to TRBD2 (6 bases). This CDR3 is built from 16 residues. V dropped 5 bases and J dropped 3 bases, with 20 bases sitting between them. Germline loops: CDR1 SGHTA, CDR2 FQGNSA. The CDR3 coding sequence is TGTGCCAGCAGCCCCGGAGGCGGAGGGAAGTTCTACGAGCAGTACTTC. This translates into CASSPGGGGKFYEQYF.

The J gene is TRBJ1-5, the V gene TRBV4-3; D is unresolved. The ends were cut back, 4 bases at V and 7 bases at J, with 14 bases in the middle. The CDR3 has 14 amino acids. Germline CDR1 LGHNA, CDR2 YSLEER. The CDR3 region is CASSPTSVGQPQHF. DNA for the CDR3: TGCGCCAGCAGCCCAACCTCAGTGGGACAGCCCCAGCATTTT.

The rearrangement links TRBV15 to TRBJ1-4; tentative D call: TRBD1 (5 bases). V lost 6 bases to trimming and J lost 5 bases, with 10 bases between them. In germline, CDR1 is LNHNV, CDR2 YYDKDF (reference sequence). This CDR3 contains 13 residues. The CDR3 coding sequence is TGTGCCACCAGGGCAGGGTCAAATGAAAAACTGTTTTTT. Its translation is CATRAGSNEKLFF.

This clone was picked up a small number of times. J is TRBJ2-7 and V is TRBV9; 7 nucleotides match TRBD2. V was clipped by 1 base and J by 2 bases; unmatched bases: 6. CDR3 length: 15 amino acids. Germline-derived CDR1 and CDR2 are SGDLS and YYNGEE. The CDR3 DNA sequence: TGTGCCAGCAGCGTATCGTCTAGCGGTCCCTACGAGCAGTACTTC. It translates to CASSVSSSGPYEQYF. Full variable domain (rest looked up from reference TRBV9 and TRBJ2-7): DSGVTQTPKHLITATGQRVTLRCSPRSGDLSVYWYQQSLDQGLQFLIQYYNGEERAKGNILERFSAQQFPDLHSELNLSSLELGDSALYFCASSVSSSGPYEQYFGPGTRLTVT.

This clone was observed a handful of times. V gene TRBV5-1 combines with J gene TRBJ2-5; D is ambiguous. The CDR3 runs 14 residues. The germline V gene has CDR1 SGHRS and CDR2 YFSETQ. V was clipped by 1 base and J by 4 bases, with 11 bases between them. The CDR3, as DNA: TGCGCCAGCAGCTTGCTCGACGGTGGAGAGACCCAGTACTTC. Encoded protein: CASSLLDGGETQYF.